This entry lists 6 T cell receptor beta chains sequenced from one sample in a study of T cell responses to AZD1222 COVID-19 vaccine. Sequencing used immunoSEQ multiplex PCR; TCRdb keeps in-frame clones, though not all of them. The data hold 170,000 or so clones, with 85% to 90% observed a single time. This specimen was peripheral blood, taken 28 days after the second AZD1222 dose. The origin of the receptors is an adult who received the AZD1222 COVID-19 vaccine.

The table lists this clone with a count of one. The chain couples TRBV29-1 to TRBJ1-6; TRBD1 matches 9 bases. Germline lookup yields CDR1 SQVTM and CDR2 ANQGSEA. J gave up 7 bases and V 6 bases, and 1 base lay outside the gene matches. CDR3 length: 12 residues. The CDR3 sequence is CSVGTGNSPLHF. The CDR3 coding sequence is TGCAGCGTCGGGACAGGGAATTCACCCCTCCACTTT.

The rearrangement links TRBV6-5 to TRBJ2-7, with D possibly TRBD2 on 5 matching bases. Germline assignment: CDR1 MNHEY and CDR2 SVGAGI. With 5 bases removed from V and 7 bases from J, the gap between germline ends came to 9 bases. This CDR3 has 11 amino acids. CDR3 sequence: CASSPRGEQYF. CDR3 in DNA: TGTGCCAGCAGTCCTCGCGGGGAGCAGTACTTC.

This sequence joins TRBV11-3 and TRBJ1-1; maybe TRBD1 (5 bases). The CDR3 extends over 15 amino acids. Germline-derived CDR1 and CDR2 are SGHNT and YENEEA. V shed 1 base and J shed 5 bases, with 14 bases lying between them. The CDR3 loop reads CASSLVVRGRTEAFF. CDR3 sequence (DNA): TGTGCCAGCAGCTTAGTGGTTAGGGGAAGGACTGAAGCTTTCTTT.

This clone was seen once. The chain couples TRBV19 to TRBJ2-5; D possibly corresponds to TRBD1 (5 bases). Trimming removed 5 bases at V and 6 bases at J, with 13 bases between. The CDR3 consists of 13 residues. Germline loops: CDR1 LNHDA, CDR2 SQIVND (reference sequence). CDR3 loop: CASSLRTRQTQYF. Written as DNA, the CDR3 is TGTGCCAGTAGTCTACGGACAAGACAGACCCAGTACTTC.

The chain combines TRBV5-1 with TRBJ1-2, with a tentative D call TRBD1 (5 bases). Trimming pared 4 bases from V and 4 bases from J, leaving 23 bases between. Germline assignment: CDR1 SGHRS and CDR2 YFSETQ. CDR3 length equals 17 residues. This CDR3 is CASSPRTSPPTSYGYTF. In DNA form, the CDR3 reads TGCGCCAGCAGCCCCCGGACATCTCCCCCAACAAGCTATGGCTACACCTTC.

J is TRBJ2-1 and V is TRBV5-4; D might be TRBD1 (6 bases). Looked up from germline, CDR1 is SGHNT and CDR2 is YYREEE (reference sequence). Deletions cut 0 bases from V and 6 bases from J, with 16 bases between. This CDR3 is built from 16 residues. In DNA form, the CDR3 reads TGTGCCAGCAGCTTGGCCCGAACAAGAGGGGGCAATGAGCAGTTCTTC. This translates into CASSLARTRGGNEQFF.